What follows are 14 T cell receptor beta chains derived from one specimen sequenced in a study of T cell responses to AZD1222 COVID-19 vaccine (dated by TCRdb to about 2021). Libraries were prepared through the immunoSEQ multiplex PCR assay. In TCRdb, the immuneACCESS table is reduced to in-frame sequences with V and J assigned. These tables do not hold every clone; where another copy was compared, an unresolved V gene accounts for under half, and the others remain unexplained. The sample table gives over 140,000 clones. The ten largest clones represent around 2.4% of the sample. What the time point label conveys for this sample: baseline before first vaccination. The sample was peripheral blood. These receptors came from an adult in good health.

V is TRBV6-6 and J is TRBJ1-5; D is unclear. CDR1 is MNHNY, CDR2 SVGAGI, per germline (reference sequence). V shed 4 bases and J shed 7 bases, with 11 bases lying between them. The CDR3 length is 13 residues. The CDR3 DNA reads as TGTGCCAGCAGTTTCGCCTGGGGACAGCCCCAGCATTTT. Translated, it gives CASSFAWGQPQHF.

The chain links TRBV21-1 to TRBJ2-5; the DNA was not compared with TRBD1, the D call given in the table. TRBV21-1 is recorded as a pseudogene. This CDR3 contains 16 residues. CDR3 loop: CASSNGPRKGQETQYF. The CDR3 DNA follows: TGTGCCAGCAGCAACGGGCCTAGGAAGGGGCAAGAGACCCAGTACTTC.

The chain is built from TRBV19 and TRBJ1-2; the match to TRBD1 covers 8 bases. This CDR3 is 16 amino acids long. The J segment lost 4 bases and the V segment lost 8 bases, leaving 15 bases of the junction unmatched. CDR1 and CDR2 (germline): LNHDA, SQIVND (reference sequence). This chain's CDR3 is CASGTTGGKRVYGYTF. In nucleotides, the CDR3 is TGTGCCAGTGGAACTACAGGGGGTAAAAGGGTCTATGGCTACACCTTC.

The chain carries TRBV4-2 and TRBJ1-3; D ambiguous. The V and J ends lost 11 bases and 0 bases respectively, with 8 bases between them. The CDR3 spans 12 residues. Germline lookup yields CDR1 LGHNA and CDR2 YNFKEQ. CDR3 protein: CARWSSGNTIYF. CDR3 coding DNA: TGTGCCCGCTGGAGCTCTGGAAACACCATATATTTT.

V gene TRBV9 combines with J gene TRBJ1-1, with a weak D call TRBD1 (6 bases). Germline V gene sequence: CDR1 SGDLS, CDR2 YYNGEE. Trimming pared 4 bases from V and 1 base from J, leaving 14 bases between. The CDR3 consists of 15 residues. CDR3 loop: CASSRNDRTNTEAFF. CDR3 DNA: TGTGCCAGCAGCCGGAATGACAGGACGAACACTGAAGCTTTCTTT.

The chain employs TRBV5-1 and TRBJ2-5; TRBD2 agrees at 10 bases. After removal of 0 bases from V and 2 bases from J, the junction contained 4 bases not matched to a gene. This CDR3 comprises 16 residues. The germline gives CDR1 SGHRS, CDR2 YFSETQ. In DNA, the CDR3 is TGCGCCAGCAGCTTGGGGCCTAGCGGGGGACAAGAGACCCAGTACTTC. This codes for CASSLGPSGGQETQYF.

The chain uses TRBV11-2 and TRBJ1-2; D uncertain. CDR3 length equals 12 residues. Trimming cost V 0 bases and J 8 bases, with 7 bases left between them. Germline V lookup: CDR1 SGHAT, CDR2 FQNNGV. The CDR3 DNA reads as TGTGCCAGCAGCTTAGAAGGGAGCGGCTACACCTTC. It is translated as CASSLEGSGYTF.

The rearrangement joins TRBV4-1 to TRBJ1-5, with 7 bases fitting TRBD1. Trimming removed 6 bases from V and 0 bases from J; junction bases left unmatched: 5. Germline V gene lookup returns CDR1 MGHRA and CDR2 YSYEKL. The CDR3 sequence is 15 residues long. CDR3 sequence (DNA): TGCGCCAGCAGTCAGAGGGGGCATAGCAATCAGCCCCAGCATTTT. Translating it yields CASSQRGHSNQPQHF.

The chain carries TRBV5-6 and TRBJ1-6; 7 bases line up with TRBD1. This CDR3 comprises 15 residues. Germline lookup yields CDR1 SGHDT and CDR2 YYEEEE. Trimming removed 4 bases from V and 9 bases from J; junction bases left unmatched: 10. CDR3 nucleotide sequence: TGTGCCAGCAGCCCTATATCAGGGGGGCGTTCACCCCTCCACTTT. Translating gives CASSPISGGRSPLHF.

The chain combines TRBV11-3 with TRBJ2-2, with no clear D. Trimming left V 5 bases short and J 0 bases short, with 10 bases between. CDR3 size: 15 residues. Per germline, CDR1 SGHNT and CDR2 YENEEA. DNA for the CDR3: TGTGCCAGCAGCCCTAGGGTGTCGAACACCGGGGAGCTGTTTTTT. Protein: CASSPRVSNTGELFF.

As DNA, the CDR3 is TGTGCTAGTGCCTTAGGGGGTTATCAGCCCCAGCATTTT. As protein: CASALGGYQPQHF. The chain combines TRBV12-5 with TRBJ1-5, with D possibly TRBD1 on 6 matching bases. This CDR3 has 13 amino acids. V was clipped by 7 bases and J by 5 bases, with 12 bases between them. The V gene's germline CDR1 is LGHNT and CDR2 FRNRAP.

The rearrangement links TRBV5-5 to TRBJ1-2; 9 bases agree with TRBD1. The CDR3 is 17 residues long. Germline lookup yields CDR1 SGHKS and CDR2 YYEKEE (reference sequence). The junction had 7 bases not matched to a gene; V was cut back by 0 bases and J by 1 base. CDR3 nucleotides: TGTGCCAGCAGCTTGGATGTGAACAGGGGGCATAACTATGGCTACACCTTC. Translated: CASSLDVNRGHNYGYTF.

The chain recombines TRBV5-1 with TRBJ1-4; 7 bases agree with TRBD1. The CDR3 length is 14 residues. V was clipped by 3 bases and J by 7 bases; unmatched bases: 6. In germline, CDR1 is SGHRS, CDR2 YFSETQ. CDR3 amino acids: CASSSGGRSEKLFF. In nucleotides, the CDR3 is TGCGCCAGCAGCTCAGGGGGTCGGAGTGAAAAACTGTTTTTT.

This rearrangement joins TRBV13 to TRBJ1-2, with 7 bases fitting TRBD1. The ends lost 5 bases at V and 10 bases at J; junction bases unmatched: 13. From germline, CDR1 is PRHDT and CDR2 FYEKMQ (reference sequence). This CDR3 region has 14 residues. CDR3 region: CASSINRGRTPYTF. CDR3 nucleotide sequence: TGTGCCAGCAGCATTAACAGGGGCCGAACCCCCTACACCTTC.